This T cell receptor (beta chain) was recorded in a study of cytomegalovirus exposure and HLA in healthy donors (dated by TCRdb to 2015 to 2018). For the wider study: In an earlier analysis of approximately 640 of the donors, under 300 Gb of sequence data and 117 million unique TCR beta sequences from about 190 million T cells were reported. A later analysis re-examined previously published TCR beta repertoires from 500 to 700 donors and added high-resolution HLA genotyping to investigate patterns of TCR occurrence. HLA typing included class I and class II loci at four-digit resolution. Using immunosequencing, the study profiled T cell repertoires from 500 to 800 subjects and related those repertoires to cytomegalovirus serostatus. The study was designed to test whether signatures of past pathogen exposure could be identified by cataloging public T cell receptors. Besides the first cohort of 666 subjects, a separate validation cohort made up of 120 different subjects was used. Every repertoire in the discovery cohort had been generated on one and the same sequencing platform. Typing coverage varied by locus: roughly 629-630 donors for A, B, C, DRB1 and DQB1; 500 to 550 for DQA1; over 600 for DPA1; around 490 for DPB1. Among 398 genotyped donors of the cohort, an average of around 240,000 unique TCR beta nucleotide sequences were sequenced per donor, roughly a sixth of them non-productive. An early release covering just under 650 HLA-typed donors comprised 300 to 350 gigabases of sequencing data and 85 million to 100 million unique TCR sequences. Rather than drawing on any new phenotypic data, the later analysis identified candidate immune exposures from TCR beta sequences and the way those sequences occurred across donors. About five DR-DQ haplotypes were treated as single units for association and clustering because of strong linkage in the cohort. In a later genetic analysis, genome-wide SNP genotypes for about 55% of the roughly 700 donors were used, and that subset was treated as a discovery cohort. To predict cytomegalovirus infection status, the study combined high-throughput TCR immunosequencing, statistical association of individual TCRs with disease status, and machine learning. In an earlier analysis of a few hundred of the donors, high-throughput TCR beta sequencing was used to judge whether each TCR beta V gene segment behaved as functional or pseudogenic. Alongside the repertoire data, information on donor age, sex, ethnicity and CMV serostatus was compiled. Of the roughly 410 genotyped donors, 75% to 85% were placed in the genetic ancestry cluster associated with self-reported Caucasian donors. The full study reports these points: A cluster of highly shared sequence variants was judged likely to represent a technical artifact of the sequencing pipeline. According to a later analysis, most CMV-associated TCR beta chains appeared to be HLA-restricted, and the HLA associations seemed to be driven largely by CMV exposure. The only immune exposure information available for the cohort was CMV serostatus. An association between a missense DCLRE1C variant and V-gene and J-gene trimming of TCR beta chains was found in a later genetic analysis and replicated in an independent cohort. Correlated functional status among segregating V segments might be attributable to linkage disequilibrium, but an unknown experimental factor could not be ruled out. A later genetic analysis reported fewer N-insertions in productive TCRs among donors in an Asian-associated ancestry cluster than the roughly 700-donor mean. Broadly in line with IMGT annotations, most TCR beta V segments showed up in productive rearrangements about 87% or about 30% of the time in an earlier analysis of under 700 of the donors. A further reported finding was that TCR beta sequences accurately predicted the HLA-A and HLA-B alleles for most subjects in the first cohort. A later analysis found that TCR association rates varied across HLA loci, with DRB1 alleles showing the most associated TCRs and HLA-C alleles the fewest. In vitro tests confirmed that a few of the cytomegalovirus-associated TCR beta chains recognize cytomegalovirus antigens. Because some donors lacked HLA typing at each locus, the association tests relied only on the typed subset. Only TCR beta chains were sequenced in this cohort, and the absence of alpha or paired-chain data limited detectable features. In a later analysis, HLA-associated TCR beta chains were found to be more clonally expanded and to have lower generation probabilities than equally common non-associated chains. The study gave a list of over 150 TCR beta chains associated with cytomegalovirus. According to a later analysis, parvovirus B19, influenza, CMV and Epstein-Barr virus appeared linked to several top co-occurrence clusters. Across donors, most TCR sequences were observed very rarely, whereas some public TCRs were present in many individuals. The presence/absence analyses assumed that sequencing depth was roughly uniform across donors, and that assumption may not be true. The authors suggested that the approach could potentially be generalized to other disease states and immunological phenotypes. The 87-base-pair reads could not distinguish some IMGT-functional V segments, including TRBV6-2 and TRBV6-3, so those segments were excluded. A later analysis associated around 16,000 TCR beta sequences with specific HLA alleles at a false discovery rate of 0.05. The classifier was reported to diagnose cytomegalovirus status with high specificity and sensitivity in both the original cohort and the validation cohort. The earlier analysis of some 560 of the donors excluded over 15 rarely observed V segments, including chromosome 9 orphons, because counts were too low. When HLA alleles, especially DR and DQ, strongly co-occurred, TCR associations were difficult to assign to individual alleles.

Of note for this clone: Its antigen is still unknown. Base-call qualities are not available, and no considerably larger clone is one nucleotide away.

The cohort was made up of 666 healthy bone marrow donors. All cohort members were sampled while nominally healthy, although unrecorded immune exposures were likely present. The donor was CMV seronegative and belonged to the group of over 300 seronegative cohort members. A peripheral blood sample was provided by each donor, and peripheral blood mononuclear cells were used for TCR beta sequencing. The Qiagen DNeasy Blood Extraction Kit was used to extract genomic DNA from the blood cell samples. Library construction relied on the immunoSEQ multiplex PCR assay. A mixture of 60 forward primers for TCR Vbeta segments and 13 reverse primers for TCR Jbeta segments was used in the multiplex PCR. A multiplex PCR assay on genomic DNA amplified the CDR3 region of rearranged TCR beta genes. On the Illumina HiSeq System, the amplified TCR beta libraries were sequenced as 87-base-pair reads. From the authors' description of their analysis: In a later analysis, 80 million or so unique TCR beta chains were counted across the 500 to 850 repertoires, and roughly 11 million of these chains were shared by at least two donors. A nearest-neighbor algorithm error-corrected the raw reads and collapsed the reads into unique sequences, merging closely related sequences to remove PCR and sequencing errors. V, D and J gene segments were assigned by aligning CDR3 sequences to IMGT reference sequences. For a sequence to be retained, a match of at least six nucleotides to both a V gene segment and a J gene segment was required. Rearrangements were called productive when the CDR3 lacked stop codons and stayed in frame with V and J; all others were non-productive. CDR3 was defined by IMGT convention, running from the second conserved V-encoded cysteine to the conserved J-encoded phenylalanine. The earlier analysis of approximately 500 of the donors excluded sequences that lacked an unambiguous match to a single V gene segment. In an earlier analysis of almost 600 of the donors, a V segment was called functional when productive rearrangements were above 56.7%, and segregating when the standard deviation between donors exceeded 5%. To diagnose cytomegalovirus status from the catalog of TCR beta chain sequences, a statistical classification framework was built. In a later analysis, TCR nucleotide sequences were compared against IMGT/GENE-DB human TR gene sequences so that V and J genes could be assigned. A later analysis assigned CDR3 sequences and most-parsimonious VDJ recombination scenarios with the TCRdist pipeline. In a later analysis, every TCR beta chain was defined by the combination of its CDR3 amino acid sequence and its V-gene family, and reads without a unique V-gene family were dropped. To address suspected cross-contamination and a sequencing artifact, a later analysis removed a few hundred highly shared, low-generation-probability nucleotide sequences. In a later analysis, a clonal expansion index for each public chain was calculated from normalized within-repertoire ranks of inferred template counts. In a later analysis, generation probabilities were computed with a VDJ recombination model fitted to out-of-frame rearrangements, and the resulting probabilities were checked against IGoR. Hypergeometric tests were used in a later analysis to score TCR-TCR, TCR-HLA and TCR-CMV co-occurrence, with a repertoire-size bias correction applied to the TCR pairs. In a later analysis, false discovery rates were estimated by permuting HLA or CMV assignments 20 times. In a later analysis, co-occurring TCRs were grouped with DBSCAN, and TCRdist sequence similarity was added when clustering was performed within HLA-allele-positive subsets. For co-occurrence clustering, repertoires with fewer than 30,000 or more than 120,000 public chains were excluded, along with about five repertoires with anomalous nucleotide sharing. TCRdb re-hosts the immuneACCESS table, in-frame sequences only. Its copies lack some clones; in the studies checked, an unresolved V gene accounts for under half of them, and the cause for the rest is not known. D and trimming were read from the DNA, whereas the V and J calls and clone size are those reported in that table. The sample yields around 140,000 clones; 60% to 85% were counted once. The top ten constitute more than 6.5% of the sample.

The germline V gene yields SGHRS for CDR1 and YFSETQ for CDR2. At the junction V is shortened by 4 bases and J by 4 bases; bases outside the gene matches: 14. The CDR3 runs 18 residues from the cysteine to the phenylalanine. Here the CDR3 DNA is all that survives: 54 bases in frame from base 1. This sequence uses TRBV5-1 and TRBJ2-1, with 10 bases matching TRBD2. This clonotype originated in a man aged 25-45 years in good health and CMV-seronegative. The sample comprised PBMCs. The CDR3 reads as follows: CASSRRGSGLAEYNEQFF. The nucleotide sequence is given as TGCGCCAGCAGCCGCCGAGGGTCTGGACTAGCGGAATACAATGAGCAGTTCTTC. Joined to the reference TRBV5-1 and TRBJ2-1 proteins, this CDR3 gives the full variable domain: KAGVTQTPRYLIKTRGQQVTLSCSPISGHRSVSWYQQTPGQGLQFLFEYFSETQRNKGNFPGRFSGRQFSNSRSEMNVSTLELGDSALYLCASSRRGSGLAEYNEQFFGPGTRLTVL.